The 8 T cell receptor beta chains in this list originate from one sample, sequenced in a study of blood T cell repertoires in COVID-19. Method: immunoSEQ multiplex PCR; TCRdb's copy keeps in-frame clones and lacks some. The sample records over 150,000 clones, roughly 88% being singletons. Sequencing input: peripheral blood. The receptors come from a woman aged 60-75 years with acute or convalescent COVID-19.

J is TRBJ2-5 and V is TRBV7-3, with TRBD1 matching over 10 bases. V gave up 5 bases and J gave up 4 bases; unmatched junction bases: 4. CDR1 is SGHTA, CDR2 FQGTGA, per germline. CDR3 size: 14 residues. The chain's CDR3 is CASSMTGGGETQYF. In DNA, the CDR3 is TGTGCCAGCAGCATGACAGGGGGCGGAGAGACCCAGTACTTC.

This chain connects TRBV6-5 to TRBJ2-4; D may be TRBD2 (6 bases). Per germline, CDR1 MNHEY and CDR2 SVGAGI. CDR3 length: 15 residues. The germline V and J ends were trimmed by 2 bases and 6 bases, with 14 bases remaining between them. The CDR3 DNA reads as TGTGCCAGCAGTTACGGCGGGGTTTGGTCAAACATTCAGTACTTC. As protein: CASSYGGVWSNIQYF.

CDR3 amino acids: CASSRDWDQPQHF. CDR3 DNA: TGTGCCAGCAGCCGGGACTGGGATCAGCCCCAGCATTTT. The chain couples TRBV11-2 to TRBJ1-5, with TRBD1 as a possible D gene (5 bases). This CDR3 has 13 residues. The germline V gene encodes CDR1 SGHAT and CDR2 FQNNGV. Trimming stripped 5 bases from V and 5 bases from J, with 10 bases between.

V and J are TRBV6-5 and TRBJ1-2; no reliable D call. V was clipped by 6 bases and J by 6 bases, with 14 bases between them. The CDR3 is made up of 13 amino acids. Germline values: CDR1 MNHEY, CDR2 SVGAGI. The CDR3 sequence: CASRPLRRDGYTF. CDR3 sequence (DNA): TGTGCCAGCAGACCCCTAAGGAGGGATGGCTACACCTTC.

CDR3 bases: TGTGCCAGCAGCACTGACGGGAGCACTGAAGCTTTCTTT. Amino acid sequence: CASSTDGSTEAFF. V and J are TRBV5-6 and TRBJ1-1; no firm D call. This CDR3 comprises 13 residues. The ends were cut back, 4 bases at V and 4 bases at J, with 11 bases in the middle. Germline V gives CDR1 SGHDT, CDR2 YYEEEE.

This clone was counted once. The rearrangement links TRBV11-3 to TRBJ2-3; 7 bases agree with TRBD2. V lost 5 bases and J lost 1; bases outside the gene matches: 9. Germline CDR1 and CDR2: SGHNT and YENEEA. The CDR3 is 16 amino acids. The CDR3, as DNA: TGTGCCAGCAGCCTCGGAAGGGCGGGGGGCACAGATACGCAGTATTTT. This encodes CASSLGRAGGTDTQYF.

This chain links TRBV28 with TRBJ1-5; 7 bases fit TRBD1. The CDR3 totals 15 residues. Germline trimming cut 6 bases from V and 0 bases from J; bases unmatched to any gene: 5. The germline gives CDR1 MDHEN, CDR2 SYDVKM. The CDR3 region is CASRPRGLSNQPQHF. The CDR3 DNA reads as TGTGCCAGCAGGCCGAGGGGGCTTAGCAATCAGCCCCAGCATTTT.

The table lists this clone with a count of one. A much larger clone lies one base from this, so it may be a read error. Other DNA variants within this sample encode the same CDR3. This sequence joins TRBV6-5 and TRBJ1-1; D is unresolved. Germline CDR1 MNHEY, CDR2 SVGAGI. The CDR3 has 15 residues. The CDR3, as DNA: TGTGCCAGTAGTTACAATTCCCCCGGGGATACTGAAGCTTTCTTT. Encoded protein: CASSYNSPGDTEAFF.